This TCR beta chain originates from a study of T cells after yellow fever vaccination. Study-wide results and limits: At around 95% for CD4 and 70% to 90% for CD8, most primary-vaccination clones showed up again after the booster. Faster peaking, at day 5 versus 15, marked a secondary response that was weaker.

Notes on this clonotype: The antigen is not known.

TCRdb reanalysed the 5' RACE reads using MiXCR and keeps one entry per CDR3 protein. Among some 600,000 distinct CDR3 sequences listed, roughly a sixth were seen once. The CDR3 covers 14 residues. Germline V lookup: CDR1 MNHEY, CDR2 SMNVEV (reference sequence). V lost 5 bases, J lost 5 bases, and 15 bases lay in between. The chain carries TRBV27 and TRBJ2-5, with TRBD1 as a possible D gene (6 bases). The TCR was taken from a man younger than 35 who received the YFV17D yellow fever vaccine. The sequencing used PBMCs, collected 4 to 5 days after the first yellow fever vaccination. CDR3 in amino acids: CASSPRQVRETQYF. The CDR3 DNA sequence: TGTGCCAGCAGTCCTAGACAGGTCCGGGAGACCCAGTACTTC.